The rows below give T cell receptor beta chains drawn from one sample of a study of tumor-infiltrating lymphocytes in primary liver carcinoma. Via MiXCR, TCRdb re-called the multiplex PCR reads, giving one row per CDR3 protein. The table has under 200,000 distinct CDR3 sequences, less than 70% seen once. The sample comprised peripheral blood. The origin of the receptors is a woman aged 60-75 years with primary liver carcinoma and hepatitis B virus infection. CDR3s include the opening cysteine and the closing phenylalanine or tryptophan. A D gene is named only where the DNA matches it firmly. Size values are once, few and many counts, or a class for expanded clones, and some rows have none.

clone size	D gene	V gene	CDR3 length	J gene	CDR3 DNA	CDR3 protein
-	-	TRBV11-2	14	TRBJ2-2	TGTGCCAGGGCCCGCCGAGGGAACACCGGGGAGCTGTTTTTT	CARARRGNTGELFF
-	-	TRBV4-1	15	TRBJ1-4	TGCACCAGCAGCCGAAGGATTGCAACTAATGAAAAACTGTTTTTT	CTSSRRIATNEKLFF
-	TRBD1	TRBV28	15	TRBJ1-1	TGTGCCAGCAGAAAATCAGGGGGTTTGAAAACCGAAGCTTTCTTT	CASRKSGGLKTEAFF
-	TRBD1	TRBV7-8	15	TRBJ2-5	TGTACCAGCAGCTTTCGACAGGGGCTGTCGGAGACCCAGTACTTC	CTSSFRQGLSETQYF
-	-	TRBV11-1	15	TRBJ2-1	TGTGCCAGCAGCCCCCGGCACTCTGGGTACAATGAGCAGTTCTTC	CASSPRHSGYNEQFF
few	TRBD2	TRBV13	17	TRBJ2-1	TGTGCCAGCAGCCCTAGGACTAGCGGGAGCCCTTTCAATGAGCAGTTCTTC	CASSPRTSGSPFNEQFF
many	TRBD2	TRBV6-1	15	TRBJ2-1	TGTGCCAGCAGTGAACAACTAGCGGGAGAGGGTGAGCAGTTCTTC	CASSEQLAGEGEQFF
-	TRBD2	TRBV2	16	TRBJ2-3	TGTGCCAGCAGGGAACGGACTAGCCCTTGGAAAGATACGCAGTATTTT	CASRERTSPWKDTQYF
many	-	TRBV4-2	15	TRBJ2-3	TGTGCCAGCAGTATCGCGGGCGCTAGCACAGATACGCAGTATTTT	CASSIAGASTDTQYF
-	-	TRBV12-5	13	TRBJ2-5	TGTGCTAGTGGTTTAAATGGAAAGGAGATCCAGTACTTC	CASGLNGKEIQYF
few	-	TRBV16	14	TRBJ2-2	TGTGCCAGTAGTCATCTCGATGAGTCGGGGGAGCTGTTTTTT	CASSHLDESGELFF
-	-	TRBV25-1	16	TRBJ2-1	TGTGCCAGCAGTGAATCCCGGGACCCCCTCTACAATGAGCAGTTCTTC	CASSESRDPLYNEQFF
-	TRBD2	TRBV11-1	13	TRBJ2-1	TGTGCCAGCAGCGCGGGAGGGCCGAATGTGCAGTTCTTC	CASSAGGPNVQFF
once	-	TRBV11-2	19	TRBJ1-5	TGTGCCAACAGCTTATTATCCGGGACTAGCCGAAGAAACACAGATACGCAGCATTTT	CANSLLSGTSRRNTDTQHF
-	TRBD2	TRBV4-1	16	TRBJ2-5	TGCGCCAGCAGCTTCCGGACTAGCGGGCTGGAAGAGACCCAGTACTTC	CASSFRTSGLEETQYF
-	-	TRBV11-2	17	TRBJ2-5	TGTGCCAGCAGCTTAGGAGGGTTGACAGAGGGCCAAGATACCCAGTACTTC	CASSLGGLTEGQDTQYF
-	TRBD1	TRBV5-1	15	TRBJ1-1	TGCGCCAGCAGCCCCTCCAAGGGGACAGGAAGGTTGGCTTTCTTT	CASSPSKGTGRLAFF
-	-	TRBV12-3/TRBV12-4	15	TRBJ2-2	TGTGCCAGCAATTTAGGACACGCGGCGTCCGGGGAGCTGTTTTTT	CASNLGHAASGELFF
-	-	TRBV7-9	15	TRBJ1-3	TGTGCCAGCAGCTTAGCTGAGGGAGCTGGAAACACCATATATTTT	CASSLAEGAGNTIYF
many	-	TRBV29-1	14	TRBJ2-1	TGCAGCGTAAACTACAAGGGCTCCTACAATGAGCAGTTCTTC	CSVNYKGSYNEQFF
-	TRBD1	TRBV14	14	TRBJ1-2	TGTGCCAGCAGCCCGGGACAGGGGGCAGCAGGCTACACCTTC	CASSPGQGAAGYTF
few	TRBD2	TRBV18	18	TRBJ2-7	TGTGCCAGCTCACCCGGGACTAGTAACTTTAGGAGCTCCTACGAGCAGTACTTC	CASSPGTSNFRSSYEQYF
-	-	TRBV11-2	17	TRBJ2-1	TGTGCCAGCAGCTTAGACCCTCCAGCGGAAGGAAGAGATGAGCAGTTCTTC	CASSLDPPAEGRDEQFF
-	TRBD1	TRBV10-3	13	TRBJ2-5	TGTGCCACCCAGGGACAGAGCCAAGAGACCCAGTACTTC	CATQGQSQETQYF
few	-	TRBV28	13	TRBJ2-4	TGTGCCAGCAGTTCTACCCGGGAAAACATTCAGTACTTC	CASSSTRENIQYF
few	TRBD1	TRBV24-1	15	TRBJ2-5	TGTGCCACCAGTGGTGGCCAGGGGGTCCAAGAGACCCAGTACTTC	CATSGGQGVQETQYF
many	-	TRBV11-1	15	TRBJ2-7	TGTGCCAGCAGCCCGGTCGGGGGAAGGATGACCGAGCAGTACTTC	CASSPVGGRMTEQYF
-	-	TRBV29-1	14	TRBJ1-1	TGCAGCTTTGAAGATCTGCGGGGACGGACTGGAGCTTTCTTT	CSFEDLRGRTGAFF
-	-	TRBV30	13	TRBJ1-2	TGTGCCTGGAGTCTAGAAAGGGGCTATGGCTACACCTTC	CAWSLERGYGYTF
-	TRBD2	TRBV11-3	15	TRBJ2-2	TGTGTCAGCAATGTAGCGGGAAGGGGGTCCGGGGAGCTGTTTTTT	CVSNVAGRGSGELFF
-	TRBD2	TRBV7-8	16	TRBJ2-1	TGTGCCAGCAGCCCTCTAATTCGGACTAGCTGGAATGAGCAGTTCTTC	CASSPLIRTSWNEQFF
-	TRBD1	TRBV5-3	16	TRBJ2-2	TGTGCCAGCAGCCCAGACAGGGGCGCGAACACCGGGGAGCTGTATTTT	CASSPDRGANTGELYF
-	-	TRBV11-3	13	TRBJ1-1	TGTGCCAGGAACACCCAGGGGAACACTGAAGCTTTCTTT	CARNTQGNTEAFF
-	-	TRBV28	12	TRBJ2-3	TGTGCCAGCAGTTTTGAGTTGGATACGCAGTATTTT	CASSFELDTQYF
few	-	TRBV6-1	16	TRBJ2-7	TGTGCCAGCAGTGAAGCGGCGATCGAGGGTCTCTACGAGCAGTACTTC	CASSEAAIEGLYEQYF